The 19 T cell receptor beta chains reported below all come from one sample, sequenced in a study of cytomegalovirus exposure and HLA in healthy donors. The repertoire was sequenced with immunoSEQ multiplex PCR; TCRdb's copy has only in-frame clones and lacks some. The sample has 180,000 or so clones; about nine tenths are singletons. The sample was PBMCs. These TCRs come from a man aged 30 to 39 in good health and CMV-seropositive.

The chain uses TRBV6-1 and TRBJ1-5, with D unclear. Germline V lookup: CDR1 MNHNS, CDR2 SASEGT. Trimming shortened V by 5 bases and J by 3 bases, and 11 bases separated the two germline ends. CDR3 length equals 14 residues. CDR3 bases: TGTGCCAGCAGTAGGAGGGAGAACAATCAGCCCCAGCATTTT. This translates into CASSRRENNQPQHF.

The V call is TRBV5-1, the J call TRBJ1-1; 9 bases map to TRBD1. Germline values: CDR1 SGHRS, CDR2 YFSETQ. J gave up 0 bases and V 2 bases, and 11 bases lay outside the gene matches. This CDR3 contains 18 residues. The CDR3 loop is CASSFRPDGTGLNTEAFF. For the CDR3, the DNA is TGCGCCAGCAGCTTCCGTCCGGACGGGACAGGGCTGAACACTGAAGCTTTCTTT.

The chain links TRBV6-1 to TRBJ2-1; D is unresolved. Germline CDR1 is MNHNS and CDR2 is SASEGT. CDR3 length: 13 residues. Deletions cut 4 bases from V and 8 bases from J, with 12 bases between. The CDR3 sequence is CASSAVQLDEQFF. CDR3 sequence (DNA): TGTGCCAGCAGTGCGGTACAGTTGGATGAGCAGTTCTTC.

The chain uses TRBV30 and TRBJ2-7; the D gene is possibly TRBD1 (6 bases). CDR1 and CDR2 (germline): GTSNPN, SVGIG (reference sequence). The V and J ends lost 1 base and 5 bases respectively, with 15 bases between them. The CDR3 runs 14 residues. The CDR3 bases are TGTGCCTGGAGTGAGTTTGTCCCAGGGGACGAGCAGTACTTC. It encodes CAWSEFVPGDEQYF.

This clone was detected only once. This chain connects TRBV5-1 to TRBJ2-1; D may be TRBD2 (5 bases). CDR1 is SGHRS, CDR2 YFSETQ, per germline. The CDR3 extends over 11 amino acids. V lost 6 bases to trimming and J lost 9 bases, with 10 bases between them. The CDR3 spells CASNTEVEQFF. CDR3 sequence (DNA): TGCGCCAGCAACACGGAGGTTGAGCAGTTCTTC.

The rearrangement uses TRBV29-1 and TRBJ2-5; 9 bases map to TRBD1. The CDR3 has 13 amino acids. After removal of 6 bases from V and 4 bases from J, the junction contained 6 bases not matched to a gene. CDR1 is SQVTM, CDR2 ANQGSEA, per germline. The CDR3 bases are TGCAGCGTGGGGGACAGGGTGGTAGAGACCCAGTACTTC. Translating gives CSVGDRVVETQYF.

This chain links TRBV5-1 with TRBJ2-7; D tentatively reads TRBD1 or TRBD2 (6 bases each). Per the germline V gene, CDR1 is SGHRS and CDR2 is YFSETQ. This CDR3 is 15 amino acids long. Deletions cut 3 bases from V and 3 bases from J, with 16 bases between. In DNA form, the CDR3 reads TGCGCCAGCAGCTACTCCGGGGGCCAGATCTACGAGCAGTACTTC. It codes for CASSYSGGQIYEQYF.

The chain has TRBV18 and TRBJ2-5, with 7 bases aligning to TRBD2. The CDR3 extends over 13 amino acids. Losses at the gene ends were 6 bases for V and 5 bases for J; bases not matched to a gene: 6. Germline lookup yields CDR1 KGHSH and CDR2 LQKENI. The CDR3 nucleotides read TGTGCCAGCTCCCCCTTGGGGGGGGAGACCCAGTACTTC. This codes for CASSPLGGETQYF.

In nucleotides, the CDR3 is TGTGCCAGCTCACCATTGGCAGGAGATGGAAACACCATATATTTT. Protein sequence: CASSPLAGDGNTIYF. This chain uses TRBV18 with TRBJ1-3, with D unresolved. V dropped 2 bases and J dropped 3 bases, with 11 bases sitting between them. CDR1 is KGHSH and CDR2 is LQKENI in the germline V gene. The CDR3 covers 15 residues.

The chain combines TRBV10-3 with TRBJ2-3; D may be TRBD2 (5 bases). The CDR3 extends over 15 amino acids. Germline V gene sequence: CDR1 ENHRY, CDR2 SYGVKD. V lost 6 bases to trimming and J lost 6 bases, with 19 bases between them. CDR3 in amino acids: CAISGRGPSGDTQYF. The CDR3 DNA is TGTGCCATCAGCGGACGAGGACCCTCGGGGGATACGCAGTATTTT.

V gene TRBV28 combines with J gene TRBJ2-2, with 7 bases matching TRBD1. The germline V gene encodes CDR1 MDHEN and CDR2 SYDVKM. V trimming: 2 bases; J trimming: 7 bases; junction bases outside the gene matches: 4. This CDR3 has 14 amino acids. CDR3 in DNA: TGTGCCAGCAGTTTAAGACACAGGGGCGGGGAGCTGTTTTTT. It encodes CASSLRHRGGELFF.

This rearrangement joins TRBV6-1 to TRBJ2-5, with TRBD2 as a possible D gene (5 bases). Germline loops: CDR1 MNHNS, CDR2 SASEGT. CDR3 length equals 16 residues. V dropped 0 bases and J dropped 7 bases, with 18 bases sitting between them. As DNA, the CDR3 is TGTGCCAGCAGTGAAGCCAAGGAGGTGACGTCCGGGACCCAGTACTTC. It specifies CASSEAKEVTSGTQYF.

The chain recombines TRBV27 with TRBJ2-1; 10 nucleotides match TRBD1. The CDR3 totals 18 residues. V shed 5 bases and J 9 bases; nucleotides not matched to a gene: 19. CDR1 and CDR2 (germline): MNHEY, SMNVEV (reference sequence). This CDR3 is CASSPGTGVARISIEQFF. CDR3 nucleotide sequence: TGTGCCAGCAGTCCCGGGACAGGGGTCGCCAGGATATCGATTGAGCAGTTCTTC.

The rearrangement uses TRBV7-9 and TRBJ2-5; 9 bases line up with TRBD2. This CDR3 is built from 15 residues. Trimming cost V 7 bases and J 4 bases; bases outside gene matches: 10. Germline CDR1 SEHNR, CDR2 FQNEAQ (reference sequence). In DNA form, the CDR3 reads TGTGCCAGCAACCAGTATCCAGCGGGAGGAGAGACCCAGTACTTC. Translation gives CASNQYPAGGETQYF.

There are a few counts of this clone. The chain links TRBV14 to TRBJ1-5; the match to TRBD1 covers 10 bases. Trimming took 1 base from V and 4 from J; bases not matched to a gene: 4. The CDR3 sequence is 16 residues long. From germline, CDR1 is SGHDN and CDR2 FVKESK. The CDR3 is CASSQGTGGRNQPQHF. CDR3 DNA: TGTGCCAGCAGCCAAGGGACAGGGGGTAGGAATCAGCCCCAGCATTTT.

This chain uses TRBV4-1 with TRBJ2-3; weak D call: TRBD2 (5 bases). Germline V gene sequence: CDR1 MGHRA, CDR2 YSYEKL. V was pared by 2 bases and J by 1 base, with 16 bases between. This CDR3 region has 17 residues. CDR3 DNA sequence: TGCGCCAGCAGCCAATTCCCCGCCACTAGGGGCACAGATACGCAGTATTTT. It encodes CASSQFPATRGTDTQYF.

This clone has just one count. The chain combines TRBV27 with TRBJ2-7, with D perhaps TRBD1 (5 bases). The CDR3 covers 14 residues. Per germline, CDR1 MNHEY and CDR2 SMNVEV (reference sequence). Trimming stripped 2 bases from V and 3 bases from J, with 11 bases between. CDR3 residues: CASSLGATSYEQYF. The CDR3 nucleotides read TGTGCCAGCAGTTTAGGGGCCACCAGCTACGAGCAGTACTTC.

In this sample, this clone turned up once. The chain uses TRBV6-5 and TRBJ1-1, with a weak D call TRBD1 (5 bases). The CDR3 has 15 amino acids. Trimming removed 0 bases from V and 0 bases from J, with 8 bases in between. CDR1 and CDR2 (germline): MNHEY, SVGAGI. Written as DNA, the CDR3 is TGTGCCAGCAGTTACTCGACAGATTTGAACACTGAAGCTTTCTTT. The encoded protein is CASSYSTDLNTEAFF.

DNA of the CDR3: TGTGCCAGCAGCCCCTCAGGGGGGAGCAATCAGCCCCAGCATTTT. Amino acid sequence: CASSPSGGSNQPQHF. The J gene is TRBJ1-5, the V gene TRBV27; 7 positions agree with TRBD1. In germline, CDR1 is MNHEY, CDR2 SMNVEV (reference sequence). V lost 6 bases and J lost 1; bases outside the gene matches: 6. This CDR3 spans 15 amino acids.